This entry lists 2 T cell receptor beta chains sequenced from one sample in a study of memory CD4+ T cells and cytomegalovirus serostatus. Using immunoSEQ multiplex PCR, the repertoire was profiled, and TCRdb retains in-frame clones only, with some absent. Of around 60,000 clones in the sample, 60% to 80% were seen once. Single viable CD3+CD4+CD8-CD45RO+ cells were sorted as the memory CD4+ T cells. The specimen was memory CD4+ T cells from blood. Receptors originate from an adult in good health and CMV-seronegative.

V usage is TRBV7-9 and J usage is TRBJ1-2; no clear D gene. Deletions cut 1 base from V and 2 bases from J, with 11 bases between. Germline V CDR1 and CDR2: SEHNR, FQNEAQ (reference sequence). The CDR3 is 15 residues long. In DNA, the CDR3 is TGTGCCAGCAGCTTAGGTCAGCAAATGAACTATGGCTACACCTTC. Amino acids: CASSLGQQMNYGYTF.

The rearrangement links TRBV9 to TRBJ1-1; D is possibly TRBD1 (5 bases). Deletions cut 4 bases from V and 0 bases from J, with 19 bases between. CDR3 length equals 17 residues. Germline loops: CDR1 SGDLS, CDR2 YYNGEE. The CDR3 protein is CASSSRPGANMNTEAFF. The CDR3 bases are TGTGCCAGCAGCTCCCGACCCGGGGCAAATATGAACACTGAAGCTTTCTTT.